This paragraph covers one T cell receptor beta chain sequence. Method: immunoSEQ multiplex PCR; TCRdb's copy keeps in-frame clones and lacks some. This table has about 100,000 clones, 75% to 95% appearing once. The sample belongs to a study of OX40 agonist ivuxolimab in advanced cancers. Germline-derived CDR1 and CDR2 are GTSNPN and SVGIG (reference sequence). J lost 7 bases, V lost 4 bases, and 9 bases had no gene match. The CDR3 spans 14 residues. The sequence was obtained from an adult with an advanced solid tumor such as melanoma, head and neck, liver or kidney cancer. The chain recombines TRBV30 with TRBJ2-4, with 8 bases that match TRBD2. The sample in question was CD4+ or CD8+ T cells sorted from blood, obtained in a trial of the OX40 agonist ivuxolimab. The CDR3 is CAWNPAGGWNIQYF. CDR3 DNA: TGTGCCTGGAACCCTGCGGGGGGATGGAACATTCAGTACTTC.